Below, 13 T cell receptor beta chains from the same sample are listed, as sequenced in a study of T-cell reconstitution after alpha-beta-depleted transplantation in children listed by TCRdb under 2016. The protocol used for the library was PCR. Sequenced using an Illumina HiSeq 2500. TCR library preparation used molecular barcoding, with unique molecular identifiers applied to normalize quantification of the TCRbeta repertoire. TCRdb trimmed public reads at Q25 via fastp, called clones via MiXCR and kept in-frame beta chains. Each CDR3 protein gets just one entry, which takes the most common genes and DNA from the rows behind it. Present in this sample are roughly 490,000 distinct CDR3 sequences, approximately 10% of which were seen just once. 14% of the sample goes to the ten largest clones. In the paper's terms, the treatment or condition label means: allogeneic hematopoietic cell transplantation with graft depleted of TCRalphabeta T cells and CD19 B cells.

Sequenced material: PBMCs, mostly from graft donor cells, taken 180 days after TCRalphabeta/CD19-depleted stem cell transplant. The receptors were gathered from a female patient under 10 years old who had a stem cell transplant for aplastic anemia, so the T cells may come from the graft donor.

There are a few counts of this clonotype. The chain combines TRBV12-3 or TRBV12-4 with TRBJ2-7; 8 nucleotides line up with TRBD2. V was pared by 6 bases and J by 0 bases, with 7 bases of the junction left unmatched. This CDR3 is built from 15 residues. DNA of the CDR3: TGTGCCAGCAGGTCGTTCCGGGAGGGCTCCTACGAGCAGTACTTC. This sequence encodes CASRSFREGSYEQYF.

V and J are TRBV14 and TRBJ2-4, with 9 positions matching TRBD2. From germline, CDR1 is SGHDN and CDR2 FVKESK. The CDR3 has 21 amino acids. The V and J ends lost 0 bases and 1 base, in that order; junction bases with no gene match: 16. The CDR3 loop is CASSQDRAGGPFLYAKNIQYF. CDR3 nucleotide sequence: TGTGCCAGCAGCCAAGATCGGGCGGGAGGGCCTTTTCTCTATGCCAAAAACATTCAGTACTTC.

In this sample, this clonotype turned up many times. V usage is TRBV7-2 and J usage is TRBJ2-5; D possibly corresponds to TRBD1 (5 bases). The length of the CDR3 is 16 residues. Germline V gene data show CDR1 as SGHTA and CDR2 as FQGNSA. V shed 3 bases and J shed 4 bases, with 18 bases lying between them. The CDR3 is CASSFSTGYPGETQYF. The CDR3 nucleotides are TGTGCCAGCAGCTTTTCCACAGGTTATCCAGGAGAGACCCAGTACTTC.

This clonotype has more than one count but fewer than ten. The chain links TRBV11-2 to TRBJ2-3; the D call may be TRBD1 or TRBD2 (5 bases each). V was shortened by 8 bases and J by 2 bases, with 11 bases between the two germline ends. The CDR3 has 13 amino acids. Germline lookup yields CDR1 SGHAT and CDR2 FQNNGV. The CDR3 DNA is TGTGCCAGCCGGGACCCTCTCACAGATACGCAGTATTTT. It translates to CASRDPLTDTQYF.

This clonotype was picked up a small number of times. The chain carries TRBV6-1 and TRBJ2-5; D ambiguous. This CDR3 is 11 amino acids long. With 6 bases removed from V and 3 bases from J, the gap between germline ends came to 5 bases. Germline CDR1 is MNHNS and CDR2 is SASEGT. In DNA, the CDR3 is TGTGCCAGCAGGTGGGAAGAGACCCAGTACTTC. It encodes CASRWEETQYF.

This clonotype was seen only a few times. The V gene is TRBV27, the J gene TRBJ1-3; maybe TRBD1 (6 bases). The ends were cut back, 3 bases at V and 0 bases at J, with 12 bases in the middle. Germline CDR1 MNHEY, CDR2 SMNVEV (reference sequence). CDR3 length equals 16 residues. The CDR3 coding sequence is TGTGCCAGCAGTTTCGGGGCCAGGGGCTCTGGAAACACCATATATTTT. Its translation is CASSFGARGSGNTIYF.

This clonotype was counted only a few times. The V call is TRBV5-1, the J call TRBJ2-5; D is uncertain. V was shortened by 3 bases and J by 5 bases, with 11 bases between the two germline ends. CDR1 and CDR2 from the germline V gene are SGHRS and YFSETQ. The CDR3 totals 13 residues. The CDR3 nucleotides read TGCGCCAGCAGCTGGGTGGATGGTGAGACCCAGTACTTC. This codes for CASSWVDGETQYF.

This clonotype occurred a few times. This chain joins TRBV6-5 and TRBJ2-5; 8 positions match TRBD1. Trimming took 4 bases from V and 3 from J; bases not matched to a gene: 10. The CDR3 consists of 16 residues. Germline V CDR1 and CDR2: MNHEY, SVGAGI. The CDR3 protein is CASSLRWTGTEETQYF. The CDR3 nucleotides read TGTGCCAGCAGTTTGCGTTGGACAGGGACGGAAGAGACCCAGTACTTC.

This clonotype was seen a handful of times. The chain carries TRBV7-2 and TRBJ2-7; 8 nucleotides align to TRBD2. J lost 2 bases, V lost 5 bases, and 5 bases had no gene match. Germline V CDR1 and CDR2: SGHTA, FQGNSA. This CDR3 comprises 14 residues. CDR3 coding DNA: TGTGCCAGCAGCGCTTTAGCGGGGCCCTACGAGCAGTACGTC. Residues: CASSALAGPYEQYV.

This clonotype has more than one count but fewer than ten. The gene calls are TRBV4-3 and TRBJ2-1; a possible D gene is TRBD2 (5 bases). The germline V gene has CDR1 LGHNA and CDR2 YSLEER. Trimming shortened V by 7 bases and J by 7 bases, and 20 bases separated the two germline ends. The CDR3 has 15 residues. DNA for the CDR3: TGCGCCAGCAAAAAGGATGGGTGGCGAGGGAATGAGCAGTTCTTC. It translates to CASKKDGWRGNEQFF.

The gene calls are TRBV9 and TRBJ1-1; tentative D call: TRBD1 (5 bases). Germline lookup yields CDR1 SGDLS and CDR2 YYNGEE. V lost 4 bases and J lost 5, with 15 bases in between. The CDR3 has 14 amino acids. The CDR3 loop reads CASSFGRGVTEAFF. CDR3 DNA: TGTGCCAGCAGCTTTGGACGGGGGGTGACTGAAGCTTTCTTT.

V usage is TRBV6-5 and J usage is TRBJ2-4; D perhaps matches TRBD2 (6 bases). V lost 2 bases and J 1 base, leaving 9 bases between the germline ends. CDR1 MNHEY and CDR2 SVGAGI come from the germline V gene. The length of the CDR3 is 15 residues. The CDR3 here is CASSYGGKAKNIQYF. The CDR3, as DNA: TGTGCCAGCAGTTACGGGGGGAAGGCCAAAAACATTCAGTACTTC.

This chain links TRBV30 with TRBJ2-2; D might be TRBD2 (6 bases). Trimming cost V 1 base and J 7 bases, with 22 bases left between them. This CDR3 contains 17 residues. CDR1 GTSNPN and CDR2 SVGIG come from the germline V gene (reference sequence). CDR3 bases: TGTGCCTGGAGTGACTGGGTTGGGAGGAGACCTCTCGGGGAGCTGTTTTTT. Translated, it gives CAWSDWVGRRPLGELFF.